Listed below are T cell receptor beta chains from one sample, sequenced in a study of beta chain features in type 1 diabetes. Produced via immunoSEQ multiplex PCR; TCRdb's table is partial and in-frame only. The sample records 250,000 to 300,000 clones, roughly 8% being singletons. The sequenced sample was central memory CD4+ T cells from blood. Every receptor here comes from a woman aged 18-29 years in good health. Both conserved end residues are part of each CDR3. D genes are given only for firm matches. Expanded clones are given a class, and other clones once, few, many or no size at all.

D	J	size	V	DNA	CDR3
TRBD1	TRBJ1-2	.	TRBV6-1	TGTGCCAGCAGTGAAGCTCGACAGGGGAGACGCGGCTACACCTTC	CASSEARQGRRGYTF
TRBD1	TRBJ1-3	many	TRBV28	TGTGCCAGCAGTTCACCGGGACAGGGCTCTGGAAACACCATATATTTT	CASSSPGQGSGNTIYF
.	TRBJ2-7	.	TRBV30	TGTGCCTGGAGTGTTCGGGACGGTACCTACGAGCAGTACTTC	CAWSVRDGTYEQYF
.	TRBJ2-1	many	TRBV6-5	TGTGCCAGCAGTTACTCGAAGTTCACCAATGAGCAGTTCTTC	CASSYSKFTNEQFF
.	TRBJ1-2	.	TRBV29-1	TGCAGCGTTGAGAAGAGGAGAAGCGGGGGCTACACCTTC	CSVEKRRSGGYTF
.	TRBJ2-6	many	TRBV11-2	TGTGCCAGCGCGAAACTAGTATCTTCAGGGGCCAACGTCCTGACTTTC	CASAKLVSSGANVLTF
.	TRBJ2-6	.	TRBV18	TGTGCCAGCTCCCGGCGGGACTCTGGGGCCAACGTCCTGACTTTC	CASSRRDSGANVLTF
.	TRBJ1-1	few	TRBV19	TGTGCCAGTAGTATAGGAAATTTAGGGGCCACTGAAGCTTTCTTT	CASSIGNLGATEAFF
.	TRBJ2-2	.	TRBV9	TGTGCCAGCAGCGTAGAGGGAAGCACCGGGGAGCTGTTTTTT	CASSVEGSTGELFF
TRBD2	TRBJ2-5	few	TRBV2	TGTGCCAGCAGTGTCTTTCTAGCGGGACAAGAGACCCAGTACTTC	CASSVFLAGQETQYF
.	TRBJ2-3	few	TRBV4-3	TGCGCCAGCAGGCCGCAAGGGTCTAGCACAGATACGCAGTATTTT	CASRPQGSSTDTQYF
.	TRBJ2-5	few	TRBV7-2	TGTGCCAGCAGCTTAGCGGGAGGACAAGAGACCCAGTACTTC	CASSLAGGQETQYF
.	TRBJ2-1	many	TRBV14	TGTGCCAGCAGCCAAGTAGATCCCGACAACAATGAGCAGTTCTTC	CASSQVDPDNNEQFF
.	TRBJ2-7	few	TRBV5-1	TGCGCCAGCAGCTCCCTGGGACATTACGAGCAGTACTTC	CASSSLGHYEQYF
.	TRBJ1-5	.	TRBV2	TGTGCCAGCAGTGAAGTTGGGGCTCCGGGGCCCCAGCATTTT	CASSEVGAPGPQHF
.	TRBJ1-6	few	TRBV7-9	TGTGCCAGCAGCCCAGACGAGGGGCAGGGTAAAAATTCACCCCTCCACTTT	CASSPDEGQGKNSPLHF
.	TRBJ1-3	.	TRBV18	TGTGCCAGCTCACCACCCACCAGGGGCACTGGAAACACCATATATTTT	CASSPPTRGTGNTIYF
.	TRBJ2-7	.	TRBV4-2	TGTGCCAGCAGCCTGCAGGGTGGGGGCCTCCTCTACGAGCAGTACTTC	CASSLQGGGLLYEQYF
.	TRBJ1-2	few	TRBV11-2	TGTGCCAGCAGCTCCGGACCCAACTATGGCTACACCTTC	CASSSGPNYGYTF
.	TRBJ1-6	.	TRBV1	TGCACCAGCAGCCAAGACAGGGGGCATTCACCCCTCCACTTT	CTSSQDRGHSPLHF
.	TRBJ2-5	many	TRBV2	TGTGCCAGCAGTGGTCAGTACCAAGAGACCCAGTACTTC	CASSGQYQETQYF
TRBD1	TRBJ2-2	.	TRBV23-1	TGCGCCAGCAGCAAGGGACAGGCGAACACCGGGGAGCTGTTTTTT	CASSKGQANTGELFF
.	TRBJ2-5	few	TRBV7-9	TGTGCCAGCAGCCAAGATTGGGGCGGGGTAGAGACCCAGTACTTC	CASSQDWGGVETQYF